This TCR beta chain was retrieved from a study of OX40 agonist ivuxolimab in advanced cancers. Overall study: Patients assigned to dose escalation were diagnosed with hepatocellular carcinoma, melanoma, renal cell or head and neck cancer. Partial responses occurred in Three dose-escalation patients, one with hepatocellular carcinoma and two with cutaneous melanoma.

In regard to this clone: Its antigen is not identified.

TCRdb's copy holds only in-frame clones and misses some; the assay was immunoSEQ multiplex PCR. The table has around 80,000 clones, 90% to 95% seen once. General study findings and limits: Partial responders dosed at 0.1-3.0 mg/kg displayed clonal expansion ranking among the lowest.

Trimming removed 6 bases from V and 2 bases from J; junction bases left unmatched: 13. Germline CDR1 reads WSHSY; CDR2 reads SAAADI. There are 17 residues in the CDR3. The source of this sequence is an adult with an advanced solid tumor such as melanoma, head and neck, liver or kidney cancer. The material was CD4+ or CD8+ T cells sorted from blood, obtained in a trial of the OX40 agonist ivuxolimab. The chain is built from TRBV10-2 and TRBJ1-5; 7 bases map to TRBD1. The CDR3 protein is CASSWKGADVGNQPQHF. CDR3 nucleotides: TGCGCCAGCAGCTGGAAGGGGGCGGACGTTGGCAATCAGCCCCAGCATTTT.